These 2 T cell receptor beta chains were all obtained from the same sample, sequenced in a study of blood T cell repertoires in COVID-19. The assay was immunoSEQ multiplex PCR, and TCRdb's table has in-frame clones only and misses some. The sample consists of around 300,000 clones, approximately 90% of them appearing once. The material sequenced was peripheral blood. The receptor set was obtained from a woman in her 40s with acute or convalescent COVID-19.

This clone was picked up one time. This chain uses TRBV7-2 with TRBJ2-7, with 8 positions matching TRBD1. CDR1 and CDR2 (germline): SGHTA, FQGNSA. The V and J ends lost 3 bases and 6 bases, in that order; junction bases with no gene match: 7. The CDR3 runs to 14 residues. In DNA form, the CDR3 reads TGTGCCAGCAGCTTTCCGGGACAGGCGCCCGAGCAGTACGTC. Residues: CASSFPGQAPEQYV.

The chain recombines TRBV30 with TRBJ1-6; the D is unclear. Trimming pared 5 bases from V and 5 bases from J, leaving 13 bases between. CDR3 length equals 14 residues. In germline, CDR1 is GTSNPN, CDR2 SVGIG (reference sequence). The DNA of the CDR3 is TGTGCCTGGTGGGAGACACCTCATAATTCACCCCTCCACTTT. It codes for CAWWETPHNSPLHF.